Sequencing of this T cell receptor beta chain was carried out in a study of cytomegalovirus exposure and HLA in healthy donors. Germline CDR1 reads MDHEN; CDR2 reads SYDVKM. The V end lost 8 bases, the J end lost 2 bases, and 7 bases lay between the germline ends. CDR3 size: 11 residues. Both 60 Vbeta primers and 13 Jbeta primers went into the PCR. TCRdb keeps only in-frame clones here, not all; method: immunoSEQ multiplex PCR. The sample contains 100,000 to 150,000 clones, 15% to 20% of which appear only once. This clone showed up many times. This receptor was obtained from a female donor in good health and CMV-seropositive. Input material: PBMCs. This chain uses TRBV28 with TRBJ2-7; no reliable D call. The CDR3, as DNA: TGTGCCAGCGCCACAGCCTACGAGCAGTACTTC. Translation: CASATAYEQYF.